Listed below are T cell receptor beta chains from one sample, sequenced in a study of T cell responses to AZD1222 COVID-19 vaccine. Measured with immunoSEQ multiplex PCR; TCRdb has only the in-frame clones, and not every one. The table lists about 92,000 clones, more than 75% of them singletons. This sample comprised peripheral blood, obtained on day 0 of AZD1222 vaccination. The receptors come from an adult in good health. Each CDR3 is given with its conserved first and last residue. D genes are given only for firm matches. Size is stated for part of the rows, as once, few or many counts, or as a class when the clone is expanded.

j_call v_call d_call clone_size cdr3_aa cdr3_nt
TRBJ2-7 TRBV7-8 . . CASSLVVAGVSYEQYF TGTGCCAGCAGCTTAGTGGTGGCAGGGGTCTCCTACGAGCAGTACTTC
TRBJ1-4 TRBV6-2/TRBV6-3 . . CASSPRTESTNEKLFF TGTGCCAGCAGTCCCCGGACAGAATCAACTAATGAAAAACTGTTTTTT
TRBJ1-1 TRBV5-5 . once CASSFPGSGEAFF TGTGCCAGCAGCTTTCCTGGAAGTGGAGAAGCTTTCTTT
TRBJ2-7 TRBV7-2 . . CASSLVESYEQYF TGTGCCAGCAGCTTAGTCGAATCCTACGAGCAGTACTTC
TRBJ1-6 TRBV6-5 . many CASSRDDGRYSPLHF TGTGCCAGCAGCCGTGACGACGGCCGATATTCACCCCTCCACTTT
TRBJ2-7 TRBV29-1 . . CSVVYGVGYEQYF TGCAGCGTTGTATATGGGGTCGGCTACGAGCAGTACTTC
TRBJ1-6 TRBV30 . once CAWTPGENSPLHF TGTGCCTGGACCCCAGGGGAAAATTCACCCCTCCACTTT
TRBJ1-2 TRBV10-3 . once CAISGLNYGYTF TGTGCCATCAGTGGTCTTAACTATGGCTACACCTTC
TRBJ2-7 TRBV5-6 . . CASSSQYEQYF TGTGCCAGCAGCTCACAATACGAGCAGTACTTC
TRBJ1-2 TRBV4-1 . . CASNLGEERNYGYTF TGCGCCAGCAACTTAGGAGAGGAGAGAAACTATGGCTACACCTTC
TRBJ2-7 TRBV24-1 TRBD1 . CATSGTLGTGSYEQYF TGTGCCACCAGTGGGACCCTCGGGACAGGTTCCTACGAGCAGTACTTC
TRBJ1-2 TRBV5-1 . . CASSFEGQGIFTF TGCGCCAGCAGCTTTGAAGGGCAGGGAATATTCACCTTC
TRBJ1-2 TRBV12-5 TRBD1 . CASGTGAGGYGYTF TGTGCTAGTGGGACAGGGGCGGGTGGCTATGGCTACACCTTC
TRBJ1-1 TRBV4-3 . few CASSQGQGYGTEAFF TGCGCCAGCAGCCAAGGCCAGGGGTACGGCACTGAAGCTTTCTTT
TRBJ2-7 TRBV14 . . CASSQDRIYEQYF TGTGCCAGCAGCCAAGATAGGATATACGAGCAGTACTTC
TRBJ1-3 TRBV12-3/TRBV12-4 . . CASSFVSNTIYF TGTGCCAGCAGTTTTGTCTCCAACACCATATATTTT
TRBJ1-1 TRBV7-9 . . CASSLNGDEAFF TGTGCCAGCAGCTTAAACGGTGATGAAGCTTTCTTT
TRBJ1-1 TRBV6-5 . . CASSYSSKNTEAFF TGTGCCAGCAGTTACTCGTCTAAGAACACTGAAGCTTTCTTT
TRBJ1-3 TRBV7-9 . . CASPTGTGNTIYF TGTGCCAGCCCTACAGGTACAGGAAACACCATATATTTT
TRBJ2-1 TRBV10-3 . . CAIGGTENNEQFF TGTGCCATCGGGGGAACGGAGAACAATGAGCAGTTCTTC
TRBJ2-4 TRBV6-2/TRBV6-3 . few CASSPGTTGNIQYF TGTGCCAGCAGTCCCGGAACAACGGGGAACATTCAGTACTTC
TRBJ2-7 TRBV12-3/TRBV12-4 . . CASSRDTYEQYF TGTGCCAGCAGCCGGGACACCTACGAGCAGTACTTC
TRBJ1-1 TRBV6-5 . . CASSSRWRGINEAFF TGTGCCAGCAGTTCCCGATGGAGAGGGATCAATGAAGCTTTCTTT
TRBJ1-1 TRBV4-2 . . CASSLLVNREGDGAEAFF TGTGCCAGCAGCCTCCTGGTTAACAGGGAAGGGGATGGGGCTGAAGCTTTCTTT
TRBJ1-2 TRBV18 TRBD1 . CASSSGQVLLSPYGYTF TGTGCCAGCTCATCGGGACAGGTACTCCTATCCCCCTATGGCTACACCTTC
TRBJ2-7 TRBV6-6 . . CASSSTGTSYEQYF TGTGCCAGCAGCAGCACAGGGACGTCCTACGAGCAGTACTTC